Following are 22 T cell receptor beta chains from one sample sequenced in a study of OX40 agonist ivuxolimab in advanced cancers. TCRdb's table, derived via immunoSEQ multiplex PCR, lists solely in-frame clones and lacks some. The sample has approximately 6,000 clones; approximately 72% are singletons. The sequences come from CD4+ or CD8+ T cells sorted from blood, collected in a trial of the OX40 agonist ivuxolimab. All receptors come from an adult with an advanced solid tumor such as melanoma, head and neck, liver or kidney cancer.

The V and J genes are TRBV7-2 and TRBJ2-1, with D possibly being TRBD1 or TRBD2 (5 bases each). Germline lookup yields CDR1 SGHTA and CDR2 FQGNSA. CDR3 length: 17 amino acids. The ends were cut back, 2 bases at V and 5 bases at J, with 19 bases in the middle. The CDR3 reads CASSLFGRESGHNEQFF. As DNA, the CDR3 is TGTGCCAGCAGCTTATTTGGAAGGGAGTCGGGACACAATGAGCAGTTCTTC.

The chain employs TRBV29-1 and TRBJ2-1; no definite D call. Germline values: CDR1 SQVTM, CDR2 ANQGSEA. Trimming removed 0 bases at V and 7 bases at J, with 7 bases between. This CDR3 has 12 amino acids. The CDR3 DNA is TGCAGCGTTGAAGATATCGAGAATGAGCAGTTCTTC. It yields the protein CSVEDIENEQFF.

The chain employs TRBV7-2 and TRBJ2-7; D not resolved. With 1 base removed from V and 5 bases from J, the gap between germline ends came to 9 bases. Germline V gene sequence: CDR1 SGHTA, CDR2 FQGNSA. The CDR3 sequence is 13 residues long. The CDR3 DNA is TGTGCCAGCAGCTTAGAATCGGTGAACGAGCAGTACTTC. Translating it yields CASSLESVNEQYF. Filled out from reference TRBV7-2 and TRBJ2-7, the complete variable domain reads GAGVSQSPSNKVTEKGKDVELRCDPISGHTALYWYRQSLGQGLEFLIYFQGNSAPDKSGLPSDRFSAERTGGSVSTLTIQRTQQEDSAVYLCASSLESVNEQYFGPGTRLTVT.

This chain links TRBV2 with TRBJ1-5; D call uncertain. Germline CDR1 reads SNHLY; CDR2 reads FYNNEI. V was cut by 7 bases and J by 10 bases, with 11 bases left in between. CDR3 length: 11 amino acids. CDR3: CASTEGGPQHF. The CDR3, as DNA: TGTGCCAGCACCGAAGGAGGACCCCAGCATTTT. The whole variable domain, remainder taken from reference TRBV2 and TRBJ1-5, is EPEVTQTPSHQVTQMGQEVILRCVPISNHLYFYWYRQILGQKVEFLVSFYNNEISEKSEIFDDQFSVERPDGSNFTLKIRSTKLEDSAMYFCASTEGGPQHFGDGTRLSIL.

The table lists this clone with a few counts. This rearrangement joins TRBV6-4 to TRBJ2-3; no reliable D call. Germline lookup yields CDR1 MRHNA and CDR2 SNTAGT. This CDR3 has 15 amino acids. V dropped 3 bases and J dropped 1 base, with 11 bases sitting between them. CDR3: CASSEASGRTDTQYF. The CDR3 DNA sequence: TGTGCCAGCAGTGAGGCTAGTGGTCGCACAGATACGCAGTATTTT.

The V and J genes are TRBV5-6 and TRBJ1-1, with 8 nucleotides matching TRBD1. This CDR3 region has 16 residues. Germline V gives CDR1 SGHDT, CDR2 YYEEEE. V lost 5 bases, J lost 1 base, and 10 bases stayed unmatched. The CDR3 is CASRLAAQGANTEAFF. In DNA, the CDR3 is TGTGCCAGCAGACTTGCCGCCCAGGGGGCGAACACTGAAGCTTTCTTT.

The V call is TRBV19, the J call TRBJ2-3, with TRBD1 identical over 11 bases. V dropped 4 bases and J dropped 4; count of bases not matched to a gene: 10. The CDR3 spans 17 residues. Germline lookup yields CDR1 LNHDA and CDR2 SQIVND (reference sequence). CDR3 DNA: TGTGCCAGTAGTAAGTCCGGGACAGGGGGTTTCGCAGATACGCAGTATTTT. It is translated as CASSKSGTGGFADTQYF.

By frequency in the sample, this clone is medium-sized. The rearrangement joins TRBV6-4 to TRBJ2-1; 12 bases are shared with TRBD2. V lost 0 bases and J lost 6; bases outside the gene matches: 0. Germline-derived CDR1 and CDR2 are MRHNA and SNTAGT. The CDR3 length is 15 residues. Here the CDR3 reads CASSDSTSGSNEQFF. CDR3 in DNA: TGTGCCAGCAGTGACTCGACTAGCGGGAGCAATGAGCAGTTCTTC.

J is TRBJ2-1 and V is TRBV9; the D is unclear. Germline V CDR1 and CDR2: SGDLS, YYNGEE. V was cut by 4 bases and J by 0 bases, with 14 bases left in between. The CDR3 spans 16 residues. CDR3 sequence: CASSPRTASSYNEQFF. DNA for the CDR3: TGTGCCAGCAGCCCCCGGACGGCAAGCTCCTACAATGAGCAGTTCTTC. The entire variable domain, with the rest obtained from reference TRBV9 and TRBJ2-1, is as follows: DSGVTQTPKHLITATGQRVTLRCSPRSGDLSVYWYQQSLDQGLQFLIQYYNGEERAKGNILERFSAQQFPDLHSELNLSSLELGDSALYFCASSPRTASSYNEQFFGPGTRLTVL.

The chain employs TRBV29-1 and TRBJ2-7; perhaps TRBD2 as D (6 bases). The CDR3 totals 13 residues. Germline values: CDR1 SQVTM, CDR2 ANQGSEA. V lost 6 bases to trimming and J lost 1 base, with 13 bases between them. CDR3 loop: CSVVRDSSYEQYF. The CDR3 DNA reads TGCAGCGTGGTCCGGGACTCATCCTACGAGCAGTACTTC.

The chain links TRBV6-4 to TRBJ2-1; D is perhaps TRBD2 (6 bases). Germline CDR1 MRHNA, CDR2 SNTAGT. CDR3 size: 16 residues. Trimming shortened V by 0 bases and J by 6 bases, and 15 bases separated the two germline ends. The chain's CDR3 is CASSDSVRSSANEQFF. In DNA, the CDR3 is TGTGCCAGCAGTGACTCAGTTCGGTCTAGCGCCAATGAGCAGTTCTTC.

This chain joins TRBV25-1 and TRBJ2-1, with TRBD1 identical over 7 bases. Germline trimming cut 10 bases from V and 6 bases from J; bases unmatched to any gene: 6. Germline CDR1 MGHDK, CDR2 SYGVNS. The CDR3 extends over 12 amino acids. CDR3 DNA: TGTGCCATCAAACAGGGGAGCAATGAGCAGTTCTTC. Translation: CAIKQGSNEQFF.

J is TRBJ2-2 and V is TRBV10-1, with TRBD1 matching 8 bases. The CDR3 has 15 amino acids. V was clipped by 0 bases and J by 3 bases; unmatched bases: 0. CDR1 is WNHNN, CDR2 SYGVQD, per germline (reference sequence). The CDR3 loop is CASSESDRDTGELFF. The CDR3 DNA follows: TGCGCCAGCAGTGAGTCGGACAGGGACACCGGGGAGCTGTTTTTT.

V gene TRBV5-6 combines with J gene TRBJ1-1; 8 positions agree with TRBD1. This CDR3 comprises 14 residues. CDR1 SGHDT and CDR2 YYEEEE come from the germline V gene. The trim removed 4 bases at V and 3 bases at J, leaving 5 bases unmatched. The CDR3 here is CASSVTGGYTEAFF. Here the CDR3 DNA reads TGTGCCAGCAGCGTTACAGGGGGTTACACTGAAGCTTTCTTT. Supplemented by reference TRBV5-6 and TRBJ1-1, the full variable domain reads DAGVTQSPTHLIKTRGQQVTLRCSPKSGHDTVSWYQQALGQGPQFIFQYYEEEERQRGNFPDRFSGHQFPNYSSELNVNALLLGDSALYLCASSVTGGYTEAFFGQGTRLTVV.

As to this clone: Different DNA sequences within this sample yield the same CDR3. V usage is TRBV6-5 and J usage is TRBJ1-5, with 8 bases aligning to TRBD1. CDR3 length equals 14 residues. CDR1 MNHEY and CDR2 SVGAGI come from the germline V gene. J was trimmed by 4 bases and V by 6 bases; bases with no gene match: 5. The CDR3 is CASRRTGRNQPQHF. The CDR3 coding sequence is TGTGCCAGCAGGCGGACAGGGCGGAATCAGCCCCAGCATTTT.

V and J are TRBV27 and TRBJ2-1; 7 nucleotides align to TRBD2. V trimming: 2 bases; J trimming: 2 bases; junction bases outside the gene matches: 0. The CDR3 length is 14 residues. Germline CDR1 and CDR2: MNHEY and SMNVEV (reference sequence). CDR3 sequence reads: CASSLAGAYNEQFF. Written as DNA, the CDR3 is TGTGCCAGCAGTTTAGCGGGAGCCTACAATGAGCAGTTCTTC.

J is TRBJ2-5 and V is TRBV28; TRBD1 is a possible D gene (6 bases). The CDR3 is 15 residues long. The V end lost 7 bases, the J end lost 5 bases, and 20 bases lay between the germline ends. The germline gives CDR1 MDHEN, CDR2 SYDVKM. The CDR3 reads CASTPTGPSRETQYF. The CDR3 nucleotides read TGTGCCAGCACCCCAACAGGGCCATCGAGGGAGACCCAGTACTTC.

The chain links TRBV10-3 to TRBJ2-6; D is uncertain. Germline V gene lookup returns CDR1 ENHRY and CDR2 SYGVKD. The CDR3 spans 18 residues. The V gene lost 2 bases and the J gene lost 6 bases, with 20 bases spanning the gap. CDR3 protein: CAISESPCIQSLANVLTF. The DNA of the CDR3 is TGTGCCATCAGTGAGAGCCCCTGTATACAAAGTCTGGCCAACGTCCTGACTTTC.

This clone was seen once. The rearrangement uses TRBV19 and TRBJ1-5, with unresolved D. Germline CDR1 and CDR2: LNHDA and SQIVND (reference sequence). V was shortened by 6 bases and J by 5 bases, with 14 bases between the two germline ends. CDR3 length: 14 amino acids. The CDR3 region is CASSPDRSDQPQHF. The DNA of the CDR3 is TGTGCCAGTAGCCCAGACCGCTCGGATCAGCCCCAGCATTTT. The complete variable domain, with remaining parts taken from reference TRBV19 and TRBJ1-5, reads DGGITQSPKYLFRKEGQNVTLSCEQNLNHDAMYWYRQDPGQGLRLIYYSQIVNDFQKGDIAEGYSVSREKKESFPLTVTSAQKNPTAFYLCASSPDRSDQPQHFGDGTRLSIL.

The chain couples TRBV6-9 to TRBJ1-4; possibly TRBD1 for D (6 bases). The V end was cut by 6 bases, the J end by 0 bases, with 11 bases between. The CDR3 runs 15 residues. In germline, CDR1 is MNHGY, CDR2 SVAAGI. Here the CDR3 DNA reads TGTGCCAGCAGCGACAGGATTGCAACTAATGAAAAACTGTTTTTT. Encoded protein: CASSDRIATNEKLFF.

This clone was picked up one time. The genes are TRBV27 and TRBJ2-7; 11 bases line up with TRBD2. Trimming at V came to 5 bases and at J to 3 bases, leaving 6 bases not matched to a gene. Germline V gives CDR1 MNHEY, CDR2 SMNVEV (reference sequence). This CDR3 has 15 residues. The CDR3 loop is CASSPELAGDYEQYF. The CDR3 region has the DNA TGTGCCAGCAGTCCAGAACTAGCGGGGGACTACGAGCAGTACTTC.

The chain combines TRBV4-1 with TRBJ2-5, with 7 bases aligning to TRBD2. The end of the DNA is better explained by TRBJ2-7, so the J call may be wrong. Germline V gene sequence: CDR1 MGHRA, CDR2 YSYEKL. The CDR3 has 14 residues. The CDR3 is CASSQDWDYYEQYF. The CDR3 DNA is TGCGCCAGCAGCCAAGATTGGGACTACTACGAGCAGTACTTC.